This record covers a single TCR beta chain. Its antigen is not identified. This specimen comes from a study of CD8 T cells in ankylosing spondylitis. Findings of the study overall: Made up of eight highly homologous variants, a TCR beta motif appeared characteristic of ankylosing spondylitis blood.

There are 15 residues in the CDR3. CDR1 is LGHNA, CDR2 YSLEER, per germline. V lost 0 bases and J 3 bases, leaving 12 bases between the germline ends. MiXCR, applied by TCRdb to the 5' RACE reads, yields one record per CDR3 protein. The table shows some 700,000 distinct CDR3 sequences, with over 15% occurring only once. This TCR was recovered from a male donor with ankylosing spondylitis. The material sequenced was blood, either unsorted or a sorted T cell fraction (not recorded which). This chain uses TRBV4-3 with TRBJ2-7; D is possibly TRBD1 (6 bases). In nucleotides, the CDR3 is TGCGCCAGCAGCCAAGATTGGAACAGGGTCTACGAGCAGTACTTC. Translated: CASSQDWNRVYEQYF.